Listed here is a single TCR beta chain. Antigen specificity is unknown. CDR3 length: 12 residues. The germline gives CDR1 MNHNY, CDR2 SVGAGI (reference sequence). V was clipped by 5 bases and J by 5 bases; unmatched bases: 3. The data stem from a study of CD8 T cells in ankylosing spondylitis. In TCRdb, the 5' RACE reads were re-called with MiXCR into one record per CDR3 protein. The top ten hold approximately 15% of the sample, which has roughly 190,000 distinct CDR3 sequences, about 13% seen once. Study outcomes and limitations: Some motif variants had been reported before (in reactive arthritis synovial fluid and blood). Disease-linked clones were CD8+ and relatively rare in peripheral blood. Ankylosing spondylitis blood appeared to carry a characteristic TCR beta motif of roughly 8 highly homologous variants.

The specimen was blood, either unsorted or a sorted T cell fraction (not recorded which). The source is a male donor with ankylosing spondylitis or in good health (not recorded which). The V call is TRBV6-6, the J call TRBJ2-7; 7 bases are a match to TRBD2. The CDR3 is CASSGLADEQYF. For the CDR3, the DNA is TGTGCCAGCAGTGGGCTAGCGGACGAGCAGTACTTC.